This is a list of T cell receptor beta chains from one sample in a study of technical replicates of blood from several donors. The protocol was immunoSEQ multiplex PCR, while the TCRdb copy is restricted to in-frame clones and leaves out a portion. Found here are about 83,000 clones, about 94% of them singletons; the top ten hold around 0.25%. Sequencing input: T cells isolated from PBMCs. The receptors shown here come from a human donor in good health. Each CDR3 is given without its conserved first and last residue. Fields, in order: J gene, D gene, V gene, CDR3 protein. D genes are given only for firm matches.

J: TRBJ1-5; D: TRBD1; V: TRBV4-1; CDR3: ASSPTGGARSQPQH
J: TRBJ1-1; D: .; V: TRBV9; CDR3: ASSVQGDTEAF
J: TRBJ2-7; D: TRBD2; V: TRBV14; CDR3: ASSQASGAYYEQY
J: TRBJ2-3; D: TRBD2; V: TRBV5-6; CDR3: ASSLGFSGGSDTQY
J: TRBJ2-6; D: .; V: TRBV2; CDR3: ASSGQLSGANVLT
J: TRBJ1-5; D: .; V: TRBV28; CDR3: ASSRPAGQPQH
J: TRBJ1-2; D: TRBD1; V: TRBV4-1; CDR3: ASSPLTGDYGYT
J: TRBJ1-5; D: .; V: TRBV25-1; CDR3: ASSEGANSNQPQH
J: TRBJ1-4; D: .; V: TRBV27; CDR3: ASMGGQEKLF
J: TRBJ2-7; D: .; V: TRBV19; CDR3: ASSQSPGGSEQY
J: TRBJ1-5; D: TRBD1; V: TRBV30; CDR3: AWGQGTGPQH
J: TRBJ1-1; D: .; V: TRBV25-1; CDR3: ASRAGKTEAF
J: TRBJ2-1; D: TRBD2; V: TRBV5-6; CDR3: ASTRRVSGGYNEQF
J: TRBJ2-5; D: .; V: TRBV14; CDR3: ASSEPSQALQETQY
J: TRBJ1-2; D: .; V: TRBV5-1; CDR3: ASSLDRDGYT
J: TRBJ2-7; D: TRBD1; V: TRBV6-1; CDR3: ASSRQGYEQY
J: TRBJ2-7; D: TRBD2; V: TRBV2; CDR3: ASRNEGTIYEQY
J: TRBJ2-7; D: .; V: TRBV28; CDR3: ASSSGGGEGYEQY
J: TRBJ1-1; D: TRBD1; V: TRBV27; CDR3: ASSQNRGDKAF
J: TRBJ1-2; D: TRBD1; V: TRBV6-4; CDR3: ASSGETGRGGYT
J: TRBJ2-7; D: .; V: TRBV28; CDR3: ASSRAGSAYEQY
J: TRBJ2-3; D: TRBD1; V: TRBV19; CDR3: ASRDRVADTQY
J: TRBJ1-3; D: .; V: TRBV6-6; CDR3: ASSYSRLAAGNTIY
J: TRBJ2-7; D: TRBD1; V: TRBV15; CDR3: ATSILRDRPYEQY
J: TRBJ2-7; D: TRBD1; V: TRBV6-1; CDR3: ASSEAGQGIYEQY
J: TRBJ1-1; D: .; V: TRBV5-4; CDR3: ASSRMRGNTEAF
J: TRBJ2-1; D: .; V: TRBV27; CDR3: ASSLSGADEQF
J: TRBJ2-7; D: TRBD2; V: TRBV6-1; CDR3: ASTVGTSGSYEQY
J: TRBJ2-5; D: TRBD2; V: TRBV5-1; CDR3: ASSLAKAGGRWYQETQY
J: TRBJ2-3; D: TRBD2; V: TRBV2; CDR3: ASRVIREGRGTDTQY
J: TRBJ1-2; D: TRBD1; V: TRBV5-1; CDR3: ASSLGQGSEGYT
J: TRBJ2-7; D: .; V: TRBV7-9; CDR3: ASSLGQGFYEQY
J: TRBJ2-5; D: TRBD2; V: TRBV10-2; CDR3: ASRRTSGGAFGEKETQY
J: TRBJ2-3; D: TRBD1; V: TRBV28; CDR3: ASSPVQGAGTDTQY
J: TRBJ2-1; D: .; V: TRBV7-9; CDR3: ASSSYGGIPPYNEQF